This T cell receptor beta chain is from a study of blood T cell repertoires in COVID-19. Study in general: Samples came from the United States, Italy and Spain, spanning acute and convalescent COVID-19. PBMCs, B-cell-depleted T cells, or T cells were the source of the cDNA or gDNA that made up the material.

Authors' analysis steps: Nucleated cell number was recorded as an estimate derived from reference gene primer amplification. Repertoires were generated with immunoSEQ multiplex PCR, while TCRdb's copy carries only in-frame clones and drops some. V, J and clone size were drawn from that table, and D and trimming were deduced from the DNA. The sample shows about 76,000 clones, 70% to 90% of them seen only once. The germline gives CDR1 MGHRA, CDR2 YSYEKL. Between the trimmed V and J ends, which lost 2 bases and 0 bases, there was a span of 13 bases. The CDR3 spans 16 residues. This TCR was recovered from a man aged 25-45 years with acute or convalescent COVID-19. Sequenced: peripheral blood. J is TRBJ1-2 and V is TRBV4-1; D perhaps matches TRBD1 (6 bases). CDR3 DNA: TGCGCCAGCAGCCAATACGCAGGGGATTCTAACTATGGCTACACCTTC. Encoded protein: CASSQYAGDSNYGYTF.